The 32 T cell receptor beta chains below were found in one sample sequenced in a study of T cells in Graves' hyperthyroidism and ophthalmopathy. Amplification targeted TCR beta CDR3 regions from RNA transcripts. First-round RT-PCR of the TCR CDR3 relied on the HTBI primer set. TCRdb itself ran the multiplex PCR reads through MiXCR, one entry per CDR3 protein. The table shows hundreds of thousands of distinct CDR3 sequences, with approximately 15% occurring only once. The sample consisted of blood. The origin of the receptors is a woman aged 40-49 years with Graves' hyperthyroidism.

This chain joins TRBV20-1 and TRBJ1-1, with D maybe TRBD1 (5 bases). Between the trimmed V and J ends, which lost 0 bases and 4 bases, there was a span of 12 bases. The CDR3 runs 14 residues. Germline CDR1 reads DFQATT; CDR2 reads SNEGSKA (reference sequence). For the CDR3, the DNA is TGCAGTGCTAGAGATTTAACGGGGGGCACTGAAGCTTTCTTT. It encodes CSARDLTGGTEAFF.

Many counts were recorded for this clonotype. The rearrangement joins TRBV20-1 to TRBJ2-2; the match to TRBD2 covers 7 bases. The CDR3 contains 14 residues. CDR1 is DFQATT, CDR2 SNEGSKA, per germline (reference sequence). J lost 1 base, V lost 4 bases, and 3 bases had no gene match. CDR3 protein: CSAKLAMNTGELFF. In DNA form, the CDR3 reads TGCAGTGCTAAACTAGCGATGAACACCGGGGAGCTGTTTTTT.

At least ten counts were recorded for this clonotype. This rearrangement joins TRBV28 to TRBJ1-2; D gene ambiguous. Germline CDR1 reads MDHEN; CDR2 reads SYDVKM. This CDR3 is 14 amino acids long. The V and J ends lost 3 bases and 2 bases respectively, with 10 bases between them. The CDR3 here is CASSLGYQNYGYTF. The CDR3 DNA is TGTGCCAGCAGTTTGGGCTATCAGAACTATGGCTACACCTTC.

The rearrangement joins TRBV12-3 or TRBV12-4 to TRBJ1-1; no firm D call. V lost 3 bases, J lost 4 bases, and 12 bases lay in between. The CDR3 is made up of 14 amino acids. This chain's CDR3 is CASSFGRRATEAFF. Here the CDR3 DNA reads TGTGCCAGCAGTTTTGGTAGGAGGGCCACTGAAGCTTTCTTT.

This rearrangement joins TRBV19 to TRBJ1-1, with TRBD1 matching 8 bases. CDR1 is LNHDA, CDR2 SQIVND, per germline (reference sequence). Trimming at V came to 6 bases and at J to 5 bases, leaving 14 bases not matched to a gene. The CDR3 contains 16 residues. The CDR3 coding sequence is TGTGCCAGTAGCCCAAGGGACAGGTCTATAGGAACTGAAGCTTTCTTT. Translated: CASSPRDRSIGTEAFF. Variable domain in full (rest from reference TRBV19 and TRBJ1-1): DGGITQSPKYLFRKEGQNVTLSCEQNLNHDAMYWYRQDPGQGLRLIYYSQIVNDFQKGDIAEGYSVSREKKESFPLTVTSAQKNPTAFYLCASSPRDRSIGTEAFFGQGTRLTVV.

The chain couples TRBV9 to TRBJ1-1; D not resolved. Germline CDR1 and CDR2: SGDLS and YYNGEE. There are 14 residues in the CDR3. Trimming took off 0 bases at V and 6 bases at J, with 12 bases between the two ends. The chain's CDR3 is CASSVGWGEAEAFF. As DNA, the CDR3 is TGTGCCAGCAGCGTAGGGTGGGGTGAGGCTGAAGCTTTCTTT.

There are many counts of this clonotype. The V gene is TRBV20-1, the J gene TRBJ2-7; D might be TRBD2 (6 bases). Between the trimmed V and J ends, which lost 4 bases and 2 bases, there was a span of 12 bases. Germline assignment: CDR1 DFQATT and CDR2 SNEGSKA (reference sequence). There are 13 residues in the CDR3. CDR3 bases: TGCAGTGCTATAGCGGAAACGACCTACGAGCAGTACTTC. Residues: CSAIAETTYEQYF.

This clonotype was found many times. CDR3 loop: CASSPGRRFAPLHF. The CDR3 DNA sequence: TGTGCCAGCAGTCCCGGACGACGCTTTGCACCCCTCCACTTT. The chain carries TRBV12-3 or TRBV12-4 and TRBJ1-6; D is undetermined. V was pared by 5 bases and J by 11 bases, with 16 bases between. The CDR3 contains 14 residues.

This clonotype was observed a handful of times. V and J are TRBV27 and TRBJ2-1; 7 bases map to TRBD2. Trimming removed 1 base from V and 3 bases from J; junction bases left unmatched: 6. The CDR3 is 16 residues long. Germline assignment: CDR1 MNHEY and CDR2 SMNVEV (reference sequence). The CDR3 is CASSLYGGGNYNEQFF. CDR3 bases: TGTGCCAGCAGTTTATATGGCGGGGGAAACTACAATGAGCAGTTCTTC.

This chain connects TRBV24-1 to TRBJ1-3; D is unresolved. Germline CDR1 and CDR2: KGHDR and SFDVKD. The CDR3 totals 15 residues. V was cut by 7 bases and J by 0 bases, with 12 bases left in between. In nucleotides, the CDR3 is TGTGCCACCAGCGGTTCGGGTCTCTCTGGAAACACCATATATTTT. As protein: CATSGSGLSGNTIYF.

This clonotype was recorded at least ten times. The chain uses TRBV2 and TRBJ2-1; 8 bases agree with TRBD2. The CDR3 runs 15 residues. V shed 1 base, J shed 5 bases, and the junction held 4 bases outside the gene matches. Germline loops: CDR1 SNHLY, CDR2 FYNNEI. CDR3 nucleotide sequence: TGTGCCAGCAGTGAAGATAGCGGGGTGGACAATGAGCAGTTCTTC. This codes for CASSEDSGVDNEQFF.

As to this clonotype: Mismatch with germline at one junction end may stem from a read error. The CDR3 DNA reads as TGTGCCAGCAGGCCGTCAGGGCTAGCGGGAGGTACCCGGGAGCTGTTTTTT. It specifies CASRPSGLAGGTRELFF. The chain employs TRBV5-1 and TRBJ2-2; 11 positions agree with TRBD2. This CDR3 is 17 amino acids long. Germline loops: CDR1 SGHRS, CDR2 YFSETQ.

This clonotype was counted many times. The rearrangement joins TRBV20-1 to TRBJ1-1; TRBD1 might be the D (6 bases). The CDR3 loop spans 15 amino acids. Trimming took off 1 base at V and 4 bases at J, with 16 bases between the two ends. In germline, CDR1 is DFQATT, CDR2 SNEGSKA (reference sequence). The CDR3 nucleotides read TGCAGTGCTAGAGTCGGGGGGCGGACTGGCACTGAAGCTTTCTTT. It translates to CSARVGGRTGTEAFF.

This clonotype was recorded at least ten times. This chain joins TRBV28 and TRBJ2-1; D gene ambiguous. This CDR3 region has 15 residues. In germline, CDR1 is MDHEN, CDR2 SYDVKM. V lost 6 bases to trimming and J lost 0 bases, with 12 bases between them. CDR3 amino acids: CASSNSTLSYNEQFF. The CDR3 DNA sequence: TGTGCCAGCAGCAATTCGACTCTCTCCTACAATGAGCAGTTCTTC.

The CDR3 DNA reads as TGTGCCAGCAGTTTAAAAAGATTGACCGGAAAACTGTTTTTT. This encodes CASSLKRLTGKLFF. The V gene is TRBV12-3 or TRBV12-4, the J gene TRBJ1-4, with D unresolved. This CDR3 is 14 amino acids long. Between the trimmed V and J ends, which lost 2 bases and 10 bases, there was a span of 14 bases.

The gene calls are TRBV7-9 and TRBJ2-1; no clear D. There are 13 residues in the CDR3. The germline V and J ends were trimmed by 2 bases and 14 bases, with 16 bases remaining between them. CDR1 is SEHNR and CDR2 is FQNEAQ in the germline V gene (reference sequence). Written as DNA, the CDR3 is TGTGCCAGCAGCTTACCTCTAACCATTTATAAGTTCTTC. Its translation: CASSLPLTIYKFF. Full variable domain (rest looked up from reference TRBV7-9 and TRBJ2-1): DTGVSQNPRHKITKRGQNVTFRCDPISEHNRLYWYRQTLGQGPEFLTYFQNEAQLEKSRLLSDRFSAERPKGSFSTLEIQRTEQGDSAMYLCASSLPLTIYKFFGPGTRLTVL.

This clonotype was observed a few times. This chain links TRBV6-1 with TRBJ2-3; D gene unclear. Deletions cut 4 bases from V and 5 bases from J, with 19 bases between. The V gene's germline CDR1 is MNHNS and CDR2 SASEGT. CDR3 length equals 16 residues. DNA for the CDR3: TGTGCCAGCAGTGGTAGCCGAGCTTCTGTTGGAGATACGCAGTATTTT. It codes for CASSGSRASVGDTQYF.

This clonotype was counted many times. V and J are TRBV28 and TRBJ2-7; 10 bases are a match to TRBD1. CDR1 and CDR2 (germline): MDHEN, SYDVKM. The CDR3 extends over 14 amino acids. With V trimmed by 5 bases and J by 6 bases, 7 bases remained unmatched. CDR3 sequence reads: CASSQGDRGGEQYF. The CDR3 coding sequence is TGTGCCAGCAGTCAAGGGGACAGGGGAGGCGAGCAGTACTTC.

This clonotype was counted at least ten times. The chain has TRBV28 and TRBJ2-7, with 7 bases lining up with TRBD2. With V trimmed by 6 bases and J by 0 bases, 14 bases remained unmatched. CDR1 and CDR2 from the germline V gene are MDHEN and SYDVKM. The CDR3 runs to 17 residues. The CDR3 loop reads CASSRSLGRENSYEQYF. The CDR3 region has the DNA TGTGCCAGCAGCCGAAGTCTAGGGCGGGAGAACTCCTACGAGCAGTACTTC.

In this sample, this clonotype turned up a few times. The chain recombines TRBV19 with TRBJ1-1; D might be TRBD1 (5 bases). Germline V gene data show CDR1 as LNHDA and CDR2 as SQIVND (reference sequence). Trimming removed 5 bases at V and 1 base at J, with 11 bases between. The length of the CDR3 is 14 residues. DNA for the CDR3: TGTGCCAGTAGTCCTGTTGGGGGGAACACTGAAGCTTTCTTT. The encoded protein is CASSPVGGNTEAFF. Full variable domain (outside the CDR3, taken from reference TRBV19 and TRBJ1-1): DGGITQSPKYLFRKEGQNVTLSCEQNLNHDAMYWYRQDPGQGLRLIYYSQIVNDFQKGDIAEGYSVSREKKESFPLTVTSAQKNPTAFYLCASSPVGGNTEAFFGQGTRLTVV.

The chain recombines TRBV9 with TRBJ2-1, with D unresolved. The CDR3 length is 15 residues. CDR1 is SGDLS and CDR2 is YYNGEE in the germline V gene. V lost 0 bases and J lost 7, with 14 bases in between. The CDR3 loop reads CASSVEVASGNEQFF. CDR3 in DNA: TGTGCCAGCAGCGTAGAAGTAGCAAGTGGGAATGAGCAGTTCTTC.

This clonotype was counted many times. The V call is TRBV2, the J call TRBJ2-7, with TRBD2 matching 8 bases. In germline, CDR1 is SNHLY, CDR2 FYNNEI. V shed 3 bases, J shed 7 bases, and the junction held 14 bases outside the gene matches. This CDR3 contains 16 residues. The CDR3 loop is CASSDSDTSGKGEQYF. CDR3 sequence (DNA): TGTGCCAGCAGTGATTCTGATACTAGCGGAAAGGGGGAGCAGTACTTC. The full variable domain, rest sourced from reference TRBV2 and TRBJ2-7, is EPEVTQTPSHQVTQMGQEVILRCVPISNHLYFYWYRQILGQKVEFLVSFYNNEISEKSEIFDDQFSVERPDGSNFTLKIRSTKLEDSAMYFCASSDSDTSGKGEQYFGPGTRLTVT.

This clonotype was recorded at least ten times. The chain joins TRBV11-2 to TRBJ2-7; D is perhaps TRBD1 (6 bases). Trimming left V 0 bases short and J 7 bases short, with 13 bases between. Germline V lookup: CDR1 SGHAT, CDR2 FQNNGV. The CDR3 length is 14 residues. The CDR3 DNA sequence: TGTGCCAGCAGCTTAGATCTGGGGGCGCGGGAGCAGTACTTC. Translated, it gives CASSLDLGAREQYF.

The table lists this clonotype with many counts. The chain uses TRBV7-2 and TRBJ2-1; possibly TRBD1 or TRBD2 for D (6 bases each). From germline, CDR1 is SGHTA and CDR2 FQGNSA. The CDR3 length is 17 residues. Trimming stripped 5 bases from V and 7 bases from J, with 24 bases between. CDR3 amino acids: CASSPRTIGGAGNEQFF. The DNA for the CDR3 is TGTGCCAGCAGCCCACGAACCATCGGGGGCGCAGGGAATGAGCAGTTCTTC.

This clonotype came up a few times. The chain links TRBV13 to TRBJ2-1, with a tentative D call TRBD1 (6 bases). Germline V gives CDR1 PRHDT, CDR2 FYEKMQ (reference sequence). This CDR3 is built from 17 residues. V was trimmed by 1 base and J by 5 bases, leaving 18 bases between them. The CDR3 DNA sequence: TGTGCCAGCAGCTTAGTATTGGGAGACAGGCTTAACAATGAGCAGTTCTTC. Its translation: CASSLVLGDRLNNEQFF.

This chain links TRBV28 with TRBJ1-5; perhaps TRBD1 as D (5 bases). This CDR3 has 19 residues. The germline gives CDR1 MDHEN, CDR2 SYDVKM. Trimming shortened V by 5 bases and J by 0 bases, and 23 bases separated the two germline ends. CDR3 bases: TGTGCCAGCAGTCCCCTCCCCAAACTTGGGGCAGTTAGCAATCAGCCCCAGCATTTT. Amino acid sequence: CASSPLPKLGAVSNQPQHF.

This clonotype was recorded many times. The rearrangement joins TRBV10-3 to TRBJ2-7; D possibly corresponds to TRBD1 (6 bases). The ends were cut back, 6 bases at V and 2 bases at J, with 11 bases in the middle. CDR3 length: 13 amino acids. CDR1 is ENHRY and CDR2 is SYGVKD in the germline V gene. The CDR3 region has the DNA TGTGCCATCAGCCGGGACAATGCCTACGAGCAGTACTTC. Protein sequence: CAISRDNAYEQYF.

This clonotype was counted between two and nine times. The rearrangement uses TRBV7-9 and TRBJ2-2, with a possible D match to TRBD2 (5 bases). This CDR3 is built from 15 residues. Germline V gene lookup returns CDR1 SEHNR and CDR2 FQNEAQ (reference sequence). The V end lost 5 bases, the J end lost 2 bases, and 12 bases lay between the germline ends. The DNA for the CDR3 is TGTGCCAGCAGCAGATTCGGGGTTAACACCGGGGAGCTGTTTTTT. It is translated as CASSRFGVNTGELFF.

In its sample, this clonotype was seen many times. The V call is TRBV12-3 or TRBV12-4, the J call TRBJ2-1; 7 nucleotides agree with TRBD1. Trimming cost V 2 bases and J 5 bases; bases outside gene matches: 6. This CDR3 has 15 residues. The CDR3 loop reads CASSLSSQGDNEQFF. In DNA, the CDR3 is TGTGCCAGCAGTTTATCAAGCCAGGGGGACAATGAGCAGTTCTTC.

This clonotype showed up just a few times. This sequence may be a read error, since a much larger clone differs from it by one base. This sequence joins TRBV27 and TRBJ1-2; D unresolved. CDR3 size: 14 residues. Germline V lookup: CDR1 MNHEY, CDR2 SMNVEV (reference sequence). Trimming took 6 bases from V and 3 from J, leaving 14 bases between them. CDR3 protein: CASSSRAADYGYTF. For the CDR3, the DNA is TGTGCCAGCAGCTCACGGGCCGCTGACTATGGCTACACCTTC.

This sequence joins TRBV9 and TRBJ2-1, with a possible D match to TRBD2 (5 bases). V was pared by 0 bases and J by 1 base, with 8 bases between. Germline CDR1 and CDR2: SGDLS and YYNGEE. The CDR3 is made up of 15 amino acids. The CDR3 protein is CASSVGRTSYNEQFF. The CDR3 nucleotides read TGTGCCAGCAGCGTAGGTAGGACTTCCTACAATGAGCAGTTCTTC.

This clonotype was seen many times. V gene TRBV2 combines with J gene TRBJ1-2, with TRBD1 as a possible D gene (5 bases). The CDR3 contains 14 residues. Germline CDR1 is SNHLY and CDR2 is FYNNEI. Deletions cut 4 bases from V and 3 bases from J, with 12 bases between. In nucleotides, the CDR3 is TGTGCCAGCAGTGTAGGGGCGAGCCACTATGGCTACACCTTC. Translating gives CASSVGASHYGYTF.